The next 30 T cell receptor beta chains were all read from a single sample in a study of T cell responses to AZD1222 COVID-19 vaccine. Assay used: immunoSEQ multiplex PCR; TCRdb lists only in-frame clones, some missing. The sample carries more than 85,000 clones, approximately 88% recorded once. The source material was peripheral blood, sampled on day 0 of MenACWY control vaccination. These receptors all come from an adult in good health.

The chain is built from TRBV27 and TRBJ2-1; TRBD1 might be the D (6 bases). Germline values: CDR1 MNHEY, CDR2 SMNVEV (reference sequence). This CDR3 contains 15 residues. V lost 2 bases, J lost 6 bases, and 14 bases lay in between. CDR3 sequence (DNA): TGTGCCAGCAGTTTAGCCAGGGACACCTCCAATGAGCAGTTCTTC. Its protein product is CASSLARDTSNEQFF.

CDR3 region: CASSLGILGGELFF. Written as DNA, the CDR3 is TGTGCCAGCAGCTTAGGGATATTGGGCGGGGAGCTGTTTTTT. This chain uses TRBV7-9 with TRBJ2-2; no definite D call. The CDR3 sequence is 14 residues long. The V end lost 1 base, the J end lost 7 bases, and 10 bases lay between the germline ends. CDR1 is SEHNR and CDR2 is FQNEAQ in the germline V gene (reference sequence).

The CDR3 nucleotides read TGCGCCAGCAGCCAAGTTTCTTGGGCACCCAGCGAGCAGTACTTC. Translated, it gives CASSQVSWAPSEQYF. The J gene is TRBJ2-7, the V gene TRBV4-1; no clear D gene. The length of the CDR3 is 15 residues. V lost 1 base and J 6 bases, leaving 16 bases between the germline ends. Germline CDR1 reads MGHRA; CDR2 reads YSYEKL.

V gene TRBV28 combines with J gene TRBJ2-1; 15 bases align to TRBD2. This CDR3 comprises 20 residues. CDR1 is MDHEN, CDR2 SYDVKM, per germline. V lost 6 bases, J lost 0 bases, and 12 bases stayed unmatched. The CDR3 DNA reads as TGTGCCAGCAGCCCCGCGGGACTAGCGGGAGGAAAGAGCTCCTACAATGAGCAGTTCTTC. Its protein product is CASSPAGLAGGKSSYNEQFF.

The rearrangement joins TRBV10-3 to TRBJ1-5; a possible D gene is TRBD1 (5 bases). Trimming removed 4 bases from V and 0 bases from J, with 10 bases in between. Germline V gene sequence: CDR1 ENHRY, CDR2 SYGVKD. CDR3 length: 15 amino acids. The CDR3 is CAISGGLDSNQPQHF. The DNA of the CDR3 is TGTGCCATCAGTGGGGGGTTGGATAGCAATCAGCCCCAGCATTTT.

The genes are TRBV28 and TRBJ2-5; D not resolved. Germline values: CDR1 MDHEN, CDR2 SYDVKM. There are 13 residues in the CDR3. Between the trimmed V and J ends, which lost 8 bases and 1 base, there was a span of 11 bases. The CDR3 is CASAGEPQETQYF. The CDR3 nucleotides read TGTGCCAGCGCCGGCGAGCCCCAAGAGACCCAGTACTTC. The whole variable domain, filled in from reference TRBV28 and TRBJ2-5, reads DVKVTQSSRYLVKRTGEKVFLECVQDMDHENMFWYRQDPGLGLRLIYFSYDVKMKEKGDIPEGYSVSREKKERFSLILESASTNQTSMYLCASAGEPQETQYFGPGTRLLVL.

The chain is built from TRBV4-2 and TRBJ2-7; the D call may be TRBD1 or TRBD2 (5 bases each). The germline V gene encodes CDR1 LGHNA and CDR2 YNFKEQ. V lost 0 bases and J lost 0, with 15 bases in between. The CDR3 length is 17 residues. The CDR3 DNA is TGTGCCAGCAGCCAAGAGGGAACCGGGACCACCTCCTACGAGCAGTACTTC. It translates to CASSQEGTGTTSYEQYF.

The CDR3 reads CASSEGSGRLYGYTF. The DNA of the CDR3 is TGTGCCAGCAGTGAGGGGTCAGGGAGGCTCTATGGCTACACCTTC. J is TRBJ1-2 and V is TRBV6-1, with D possibly matching TRBD1 (5 bases). Trimming pared 3 bases from V and 4 bases from J, leaving 15 bases between. CDR3 size: 15 residues. Germline CDR1 and CDR2: MNHNS and SASEGT.

V and J are TRBV11-2 and TRBJ1-1; TRBD1 matches at 10 bases. Germline values: CDR1 SGHAT, CDR2 FQNNGV. After removal of 0 bases from V and 5 bases from J, the junction contained 6 bases not matched to a gene. The CDR3 extends over 16 amino acids. The CDR3 loop is CASSLDADRGQTEAFF. The CDR3 DNA sequence: TGTGCCAGCAGCTTAGACGCCGACAGGGGGCAAACTGAAGCTTTCTTT.

The chain has TRBV6-5 and TRBJ1-6; D unclear. Germline V lookup: CDR1 MNHEY, CDR2 SVGAGI. The CDR3 is 12 amino acids. Trimming pared 2 bases from V and 7 bases from J, leaving 3 bases between. The CDR3 here is CASSYGNSPLHF. The CDR3, as DNA: TGTGCCAGCAGTTACGGAAATTCACCCCTCCACTTT.

The genes are TRBV7-2 and TRBJ2-7; 8 nucleotides match TRBD1. CDR1 is SGHTA, CDR2 FQGNSA, per germline. Germline trimming cut 1 base from V and 6 bases from J; bases unmatched to any gene: 5. This CDR3 has 14 residues. The CDR3 DNA sequence: TGTGCCAGCAGCTTAGTCCACCAGGGGGCCGAGCAGTACTTC. Protein product: CASSLVHQGAEQYF.

The gene calls are TRBV5-1 and TRBJ2-5; possibly TRBD2 for D (6 bases). The ends were cut back, 0 bases at V and 4 bases at J, with 16 bases in the middle. Germline CDR1 and CDR2: SGHRS and YFSETQ. The CDR3 extends over 16 amino acids. The DNA of the CDR3 is TGCGCCAGCAGCTTGGTGGTTAGCGGTAGACCAGAGACCCAGTACTTC. Translating it yields CASSLVVSGRPETQYF.

This sequence joins TRBV5-5 and TRBJ2-7; D remains unclear. This CDR3 is built from 11 residues. Per germline, CDR1 SGHKS and CDR2 YYEKEE (reference sequence). The V gene lost 4 bases and the J gene lost 2 bases, with 4 bases spanning the gap. The CDR3 DNA follows: TGTGCCAGCAGCATAGCCTACGAGCAGTACTTC. Amino acid sequence: CASSIAYEQYF.

The J gene is TRBJ2-2, the V gene TRBV4-3; D may be TRBD1 (6 bases). Germline lookup yields CDR1 LGHNA and CDR2 YSLEER. The V gene lost 5 bases and the J gene lost 14 bases, with 24 bases spanning the gap. The CDR3 contains 15 residues. Written as DNA, the CDR3 is TGCGCCAGCAGCTCAGGGGTCTCATCCCTGGGGCGACTGTTTTTT. Encoded protein: CASSSGVSSLGRLFF.

The gene calls are TRBV19 and TRBJ1-2, with 7 positions matching TRBD1. CDR1 is LNHDA and CDR2 is SQIVND in the germline V gene (reference sequence). V shed 11 bases and J 5 bases; nucleotides not matched to a gene: 8. This CDR3 contains 12 residues. The CDR3 is CASAIRGYGYTF. For the CDR3, the DNA is TGTGCCTCCGCGATCAGGGGGTATGGCTACACCTTC.

This chain connects TRBV20-1 to TRBJ2-3; D ambiguous. Germline CDR1 reads DFQATT; CDR2 reads SNEGSKA (reference sequence). This CDR3 region has 11 residues. The CDR3 loop is CKPDSTDTQYF. The CDR3 DNA follows: TGCAAGCCTGATTCCACAGATACGCAGTATTTT.

The chain links TRBV30 to TRBJ1-1, with D unresolved. Trimming stripped 3 bases from V and 1 base from J, with 9 bases between. Germline V lookup: CDR1 GTSNPN, CDR2 SVGIG (reference sequence). CDR3 length equals 13 residues. The CDR3 DNA reads TGTGCCTGGAGCCGCCGCAGGAACACTGAAGCTTTCTTT. The encoded protein is CAWSRRRNTEAFF.

CDR3 sequence reads: CASSPPGTGVEQYF. CDR3 bases: TGTGCCAGCAGCCCCCCGGGGACAGGGGTTGAGCAGTACTTC. The rearrangement links TRBV7-2 to TRBJ2-7, with 10 bases that match TRBD1. V lost 5 bases, J lost 7 bases, and 8 bases stayed unmatched. The CDR3 is 14 amino acids. Per germline, CDR1 SGHTA and CDR2 FQGNSA.

V is TRBV11-3 and J is TRBJ2-3; no firm D call. The CDR3 runs 13 residues. From germline, CDR1 is SGHNT and CDR2 YENEEA. With 6 bases removed from V and 1 base from J, the gap between germline ends came to 8 bases. CDR3 amino acids: CASRERGTDTQYF. Here the CDR3 DNA reads TGTGCCAGCAGGGAACGGGGCACAGATACGCAGTATTTT.

This chain links TRBV27 with TRBJ2-5, with 14 bases matching TRBD2. The CDR3 consists of 17 residues. Germline V gene sequence: CDR1 MNHEY, CDR2 SMNVEV (reference sequence). Unmatched junction bases numbered 8, after V lost 6 bases and J lost 2 bases. The CDR3 here is CASSRLAGGLRQETQYF. The CDR3 DNA follows: TGTGCCAGCAGCAGACTAGCGGGGGGGCTGCGGCAAGAGACCCAGTACTTC.

The chain uses TRBV6-5 and TRBJ1-3; D gene ambiguous. The CDR3 covers 14 residues. Germline CDR1 MNHEY, CDR2 SVGAGI. V lost 6 bases to trimming and J lost 0 bases, with 9 bases between them. CDR3 in amino acids: CASSLDNSGNTIYF. CDR3 DNA sequence: TGTGCCAGCAGCCTTGACAACTCTGGAAACACCATATATTTT.

The J gene is TRBJ2-7, the V gene TRBV6-2 or TRBV6-3; D may be TRBD2 (7 bases). The CDR3 sequence is 18 residues long. Deletions cut 0 bases from V and 3 bases from J, with 21 bases between. CDR1 is MNHEY, CDR2 SVGEGT, per germline. The CDR3 sequence is CASSYSILGGRLGYEQYF. The CDR3 nucleotides read TGTGCCAGCAGTTACTCGATCCTCGGGGGGCGTCTCGGCTACGAGCAGTACTTC.

The chain carries TRBV3-1 (or the pseudogene TRBV3-2) and TRBJ1-5, with D perhaps TRBD1 (6 bases). The CDR3 has 13 residues. CDR1 and CDR2 (germline): LGHDT, YNNKEL (reference sequence). V dropped 7 bases and J dropped 4 bases, with 11 bases sitting between them. The CDR3 sequence is CASTTQGNQPQHF. The CDR3 DNA is TGTGCCAGCACCACTCAGGGGAATCAGCCCCAGCATTTT.

This clone was recorded at least ten times. The rearrangement joins TRBV2 to TRBJ2-1, with no clear D. The V and J ends lost 1 base and 7 bases respectively, with 11 bases between them. Germline V gene data show CDR1 as SNHLY and CDR2 as FYNNEI. The CDR3 runs 14 residues. The CDR3 nucleotides read TGTGCCAGCAGTGAAGAATACGAGATGAATGAGCAGTTCTTC. Protein product: CASSEEYEMNEQFF.

The CDR3 DNA sequence: TGTGCCAGCAGCTTAGTGCGGGGTGTAGGCAATCAGCCCCAGCATTTT. Its translation is CASSLVRGVGNQPQHF. V gene TRBV7-2 combines with J gene TRBJ1-5; D unresolved. Germline CDR1 reads SGHTA; CDR2 reads FQGNSA. Between the trimmed V and J ends, which lost 1 base and 2 bases, there was a span of 12 bases. CDR3 length equals 16 residues.

V is TRBV18 and J is TRBJ2-5; D remains unclear. The CDR3 sequence is 14 residues long. Germline V CDR1 and CDR2: KGHSH, LQKENI. Trimming removed 5 bases at V and 5 bases at J, with 15 bases between. The CDR3 loop is CASSFQTARETQYF. DNA for the CDR3: TGTGCCAGCTCATTCCAGACGGCCCGGGAGACCCAGTACTTC.

V gene TRBV6-1 combines with J gene TRBJ1-2; a possible D gene is TRBD1 (5 bases). V lost 1 base, J lost 3 bases, and 12 bases lay in between. CDR1 is MNHNS and CDR2 is SASEGT in the germline V gene. The CDR3 loop spans 15 amino acids. CDR3 protein: CASSEGGAPDYGYTF. DNA of the CDR3: TGTGCCAGCAGTGAAGGAGGGGCCCCTGACTATGGCTACACCTTC.

The chain carries TRBV7-9 and TRBJ1-1; 10 nucleotides match TRBD1. CDR1 is SEHNR, CDR2 FQNEAQ, per germline (reference sequence). This CDR3 has 14 residues. The ends lost 6 bases at V and 4 bases at J; junction bases unmatched: 5. CDR3 bases: TGTGCCAGCAGTCGACAGGGGGCCGGCACTGAAGCTTTCTTT. Amino acid sequence: CASSRQGAGTEAFF.

This chain connects TRBV24-1 to TRBJ2-1; 9 nucleotides match TRBD1. With V trimmed by 3 bases and J by 6 bases, 11 bases remained unmatched. The CDR3 extends over 17 amino acids. Germline V CDR1 and CDR2: KGHDR, SFDVKD. The CDR3 DNA is TGTGCCACCAGTGATGATACCGGGACAGGGAAGGTCAATGAGCAGTTCTTC. As protein: CATSDDTGTGKVNEQFF.

This chain's CDR3 is CASSPRTVFQLHLYGYTF. CDR3 in DNA: TGCGCCAGCAGCCCACGGACAGTGTTCCAACTCCACCTCTATGGCTACACCTTC. The chain has TRBV4-3 and TRBJ1-2, with D possibly being TRBD1 (6 bases). The CDR3 is 18 residues long. The V and J ends lost 4 bases and 4 bases respectively, with 25 bases between them. Germline-derived CDR1 and CDR2 are LGHNA and YSLEER.